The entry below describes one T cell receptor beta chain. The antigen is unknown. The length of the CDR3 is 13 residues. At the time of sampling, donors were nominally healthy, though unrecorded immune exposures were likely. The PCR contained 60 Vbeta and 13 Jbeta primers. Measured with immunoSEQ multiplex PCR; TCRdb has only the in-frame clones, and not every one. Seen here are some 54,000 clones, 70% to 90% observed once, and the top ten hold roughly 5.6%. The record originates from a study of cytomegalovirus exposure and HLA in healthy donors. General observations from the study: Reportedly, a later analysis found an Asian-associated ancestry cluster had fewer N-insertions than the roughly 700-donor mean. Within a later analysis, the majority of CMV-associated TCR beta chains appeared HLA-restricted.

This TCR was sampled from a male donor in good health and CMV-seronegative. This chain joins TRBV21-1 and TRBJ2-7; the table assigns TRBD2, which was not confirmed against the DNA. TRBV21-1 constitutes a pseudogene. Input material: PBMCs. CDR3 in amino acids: CASSKITGDEQYF. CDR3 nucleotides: TGTGCCAGCAGCAAAATTACGGGGGACGAGCAGTACTTC.